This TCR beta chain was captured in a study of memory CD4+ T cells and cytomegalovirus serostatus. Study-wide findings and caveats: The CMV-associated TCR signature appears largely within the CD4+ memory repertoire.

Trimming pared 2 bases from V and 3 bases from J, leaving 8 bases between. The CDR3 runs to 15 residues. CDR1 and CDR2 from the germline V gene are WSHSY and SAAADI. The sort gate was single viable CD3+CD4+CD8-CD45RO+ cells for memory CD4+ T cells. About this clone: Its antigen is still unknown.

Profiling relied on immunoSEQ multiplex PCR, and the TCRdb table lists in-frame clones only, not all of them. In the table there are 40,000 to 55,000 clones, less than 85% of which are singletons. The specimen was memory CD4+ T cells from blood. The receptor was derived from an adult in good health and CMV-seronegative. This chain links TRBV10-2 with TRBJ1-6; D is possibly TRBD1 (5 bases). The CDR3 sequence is CASSEDRIYNSPLHF. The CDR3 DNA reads TGCGCCAGCAGTGAGGACAGAATCTATAATTCACCCCTCCACTTT.